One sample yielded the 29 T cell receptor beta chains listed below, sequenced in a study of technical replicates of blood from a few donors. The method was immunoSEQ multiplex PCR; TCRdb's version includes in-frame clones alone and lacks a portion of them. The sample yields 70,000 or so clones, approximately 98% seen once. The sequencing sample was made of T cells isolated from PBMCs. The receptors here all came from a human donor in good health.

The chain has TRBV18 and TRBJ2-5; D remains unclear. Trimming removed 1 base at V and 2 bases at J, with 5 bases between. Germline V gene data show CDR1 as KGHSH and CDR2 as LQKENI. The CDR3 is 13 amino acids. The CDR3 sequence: CASSPLSQETQYF. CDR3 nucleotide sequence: TGTGCCAGCTCACCACTTAGTCAAGAGACCCAGTACTTC.

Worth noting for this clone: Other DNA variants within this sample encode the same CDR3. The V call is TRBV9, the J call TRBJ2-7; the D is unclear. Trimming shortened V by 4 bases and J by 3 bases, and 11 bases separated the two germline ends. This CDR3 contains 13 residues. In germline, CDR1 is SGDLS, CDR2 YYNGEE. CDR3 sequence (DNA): TGTGCCAGCAGCCCCGGGTTGGGCTACGAGCAGTACTTC. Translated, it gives CASSPGLGYEQYF.

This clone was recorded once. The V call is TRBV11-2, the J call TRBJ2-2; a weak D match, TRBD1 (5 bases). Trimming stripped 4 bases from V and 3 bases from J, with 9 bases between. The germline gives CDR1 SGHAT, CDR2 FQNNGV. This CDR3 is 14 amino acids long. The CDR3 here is CASSYDSYTGELFF. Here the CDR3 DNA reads TGTGCCAGCAGCTACGACAGTTACACCGGGGAGCTGTTTTTT.

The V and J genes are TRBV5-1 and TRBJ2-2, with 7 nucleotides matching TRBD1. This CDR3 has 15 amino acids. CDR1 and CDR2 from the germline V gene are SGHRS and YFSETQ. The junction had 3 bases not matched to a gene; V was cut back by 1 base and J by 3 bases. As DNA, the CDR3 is TGCGCCAGCAGCTTGCGGACAGGAGACACCGGGGAGCTGTTTTTT. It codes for CASSLRTGDTGELFF.

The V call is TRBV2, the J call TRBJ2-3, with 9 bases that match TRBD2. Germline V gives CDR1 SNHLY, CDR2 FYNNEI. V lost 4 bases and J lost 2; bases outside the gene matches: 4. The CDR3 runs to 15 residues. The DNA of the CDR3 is TGTGCCAGCAGTGCTCTAGCGGGGAACACAGATACGCAGTATTTT. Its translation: CASSALAGNTDTQYF.

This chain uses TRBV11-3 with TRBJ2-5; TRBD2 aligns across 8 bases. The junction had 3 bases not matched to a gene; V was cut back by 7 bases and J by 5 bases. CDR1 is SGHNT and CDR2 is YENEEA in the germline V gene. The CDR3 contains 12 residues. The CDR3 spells CASNSGTETQYF. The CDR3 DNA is TGTGCCAGCAATAGCGGGACGGAGACCCAGTACTTC. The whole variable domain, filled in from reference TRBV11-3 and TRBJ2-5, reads EAGVVQSPRYKIIEKKQPVAFWCNPISGHNTLYWYLQNLGQGPELLIRYENEEAVDDSQLPKDRFSAERLKGVDSTLKIQPAELGDSAVYLCASNSGTETQYFGPGTRLLVL.

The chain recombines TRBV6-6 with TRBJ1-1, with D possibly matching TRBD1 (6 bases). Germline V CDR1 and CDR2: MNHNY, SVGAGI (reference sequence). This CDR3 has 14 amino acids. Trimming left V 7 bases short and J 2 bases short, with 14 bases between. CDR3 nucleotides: TGTGCCAGCAATCCAGACAGGACAAACACTGAAGCTTTCTTT. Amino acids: CASNPDRTNTEAFF.

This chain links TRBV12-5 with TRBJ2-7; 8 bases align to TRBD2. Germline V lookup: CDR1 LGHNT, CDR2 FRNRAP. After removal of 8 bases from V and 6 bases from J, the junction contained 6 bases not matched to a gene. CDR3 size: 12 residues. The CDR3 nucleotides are TGTGCTAGTTCCAGCGGGAGCGGCGAGCAGTACTTC. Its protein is CASSSGSGEQYF.

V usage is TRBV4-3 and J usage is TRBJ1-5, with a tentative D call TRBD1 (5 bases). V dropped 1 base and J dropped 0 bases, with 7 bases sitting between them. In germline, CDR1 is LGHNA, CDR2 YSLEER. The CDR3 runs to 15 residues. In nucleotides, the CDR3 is TGCGCCAGCAGCCAAGGTACAGGTAGCAATCAGCCCCAGCATTTT. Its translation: CASSQGTGSNQPQHF.

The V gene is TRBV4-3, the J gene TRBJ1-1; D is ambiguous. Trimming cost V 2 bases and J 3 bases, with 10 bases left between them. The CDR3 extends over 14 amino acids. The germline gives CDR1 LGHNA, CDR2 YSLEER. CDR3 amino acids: CASSQLGSYTEAFF. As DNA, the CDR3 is TGCGCCAGCAGCCAATTGGGCAGTTACACTGAAGCTTTCTTT.

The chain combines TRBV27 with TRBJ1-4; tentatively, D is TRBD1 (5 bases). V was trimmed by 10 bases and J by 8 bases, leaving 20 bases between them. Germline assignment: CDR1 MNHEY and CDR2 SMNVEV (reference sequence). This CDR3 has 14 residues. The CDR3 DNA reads TGTGCCACCGCAGGACACTCCGAAGGCGAAAAACTGTTTTTT. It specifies CATAGHSEGEKLFF.

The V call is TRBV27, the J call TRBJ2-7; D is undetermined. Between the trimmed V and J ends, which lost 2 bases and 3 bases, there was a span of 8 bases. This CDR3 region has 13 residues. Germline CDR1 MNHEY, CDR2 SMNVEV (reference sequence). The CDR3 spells CASSLPGFYEQYF. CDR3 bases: TGTGCCAGCAGTTTACCAGGTTTCTACGAGCAGTACTTC.

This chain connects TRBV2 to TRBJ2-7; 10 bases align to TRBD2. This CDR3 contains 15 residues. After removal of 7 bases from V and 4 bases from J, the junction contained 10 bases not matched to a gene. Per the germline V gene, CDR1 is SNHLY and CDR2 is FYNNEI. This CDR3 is CASKVTSGIWYEQYF. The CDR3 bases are TGTGCCAGCAAGGTCACTAGCGGGATTTGGTACGAGCAGTACTTC. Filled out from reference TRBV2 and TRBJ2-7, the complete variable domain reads EPEVTQTPSHQVTQMGQEVILRCVPISNHLYFYWYRQILGQKVEFLVSFYNNEISEKSEIFDDQFSVERPDGSNFTLKIRSTKLEDSAMYFCASKVTSGIWYEQYFGPGTRLTVT.

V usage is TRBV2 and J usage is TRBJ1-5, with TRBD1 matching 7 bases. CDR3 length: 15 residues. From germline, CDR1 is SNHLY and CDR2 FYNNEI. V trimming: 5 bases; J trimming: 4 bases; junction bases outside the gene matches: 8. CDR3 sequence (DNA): TGTGCCAGCAGTTTAACGACAGGGATAAATCAGCCCCAGCATTTT. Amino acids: CASSLTTGINQPQHF.

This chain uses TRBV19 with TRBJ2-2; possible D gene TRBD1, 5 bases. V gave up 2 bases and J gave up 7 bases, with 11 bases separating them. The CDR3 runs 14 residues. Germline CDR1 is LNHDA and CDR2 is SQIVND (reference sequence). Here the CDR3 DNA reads TGTGCCAGTAGTATACAGGGTCTTGGCGGGGAGCTGTTTTTT. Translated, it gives CASSIQGLGGELFF.

The DNA for the CDR3 is TGTGCCAGCAGCATCGACAGGGGTACGGACACTGAAGCTTTCTTT. This translates into CASSIDRGTDTEAFF. This chain connects TRBV9 to TRBJ1-1; 8 bases map to TRBD1. Germline CDR1 is SGDLS and CDR2 is YYNGEE. J gave up 3 bases and V 4 bases, and 8 bases lay outside the gene matches. The CDR3 spans 15 residues.

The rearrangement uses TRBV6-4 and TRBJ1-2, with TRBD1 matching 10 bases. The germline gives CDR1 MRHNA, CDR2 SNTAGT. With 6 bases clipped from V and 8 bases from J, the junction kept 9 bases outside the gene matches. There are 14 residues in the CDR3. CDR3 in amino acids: CASSRDRGSYGYTF. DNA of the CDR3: TGTGCCAGCAGCCGGGACAGGGGATCCTACGGCTACACCTTC.

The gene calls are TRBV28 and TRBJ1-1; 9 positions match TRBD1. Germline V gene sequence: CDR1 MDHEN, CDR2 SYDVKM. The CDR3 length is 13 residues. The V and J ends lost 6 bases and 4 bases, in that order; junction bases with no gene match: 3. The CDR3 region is CASSLDRGTEAFF. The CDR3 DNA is TGTGCCAGCAGCCTGGACAGGGGCACTGAAGCTTTCTTT.

CDR3 DNA sequence: TGTGCCAGCAGTTACTCGACAGGGGGACTGACCTACGAGCAGTACTTC. This sequence encodes CASSYSTGGLTYEQYF. The V and J genes are TRBV6-5 and TRBJ2-7; 9 bases match TRBD1. The CDR3 sequence is 16 residues long. Germline V gene lookup returns CDR1 MNHEY and CDR2 SVGAGI. V gave up 0 bases and J gave up 2 bases; unmatched junction bases: 5.

CDR3 nucleotide sequence: TGCGCCAGCAGCCGTCTTAGCGGGGGAAGCGAGGATTACAATGAGCAGTTCTTC. Translation: CASSRLSGGSEDYNEQFF. This chain joins TRBV4-3 and TRBJ2-1; 9 bases agree with TRBD2. The CDR3 runs to 18 residues. Germline V gives CDR1 LGHNA, CDR2 YSLEER. The junction had 14 bases not matched to a gene; V was cut back by 4 bases and J by 4 bases.

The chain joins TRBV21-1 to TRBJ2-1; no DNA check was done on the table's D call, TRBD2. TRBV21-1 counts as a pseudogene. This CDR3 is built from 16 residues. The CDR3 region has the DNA TGTGCCAGCAGCAAAGGCTTAGCGGAAGAGTACAATGAGCAGTTCTTC. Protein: CASSKGLAEEYNEQFF.

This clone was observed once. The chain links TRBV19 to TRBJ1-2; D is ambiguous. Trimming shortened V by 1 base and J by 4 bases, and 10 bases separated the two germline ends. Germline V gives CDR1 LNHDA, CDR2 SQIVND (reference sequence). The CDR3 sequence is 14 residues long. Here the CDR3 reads CASSIAHSSYGYTF. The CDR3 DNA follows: TGTGCCAGTAGTATAGCCCACTCCTCCTATGGCTACACCTTC.

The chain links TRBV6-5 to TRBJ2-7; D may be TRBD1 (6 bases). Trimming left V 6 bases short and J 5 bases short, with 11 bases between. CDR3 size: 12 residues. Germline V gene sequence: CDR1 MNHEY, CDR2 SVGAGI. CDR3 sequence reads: CASRETGHEQYF. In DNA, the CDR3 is TGTGCCAGCAGAGAGACAGGACACGAGCAGTACTTC.

CDR3 loop: CASSVESAGGFTDTQYF. The CDR3 nucleotides read TGTGCCAGCAGCGTAGAGTCTGCGGGAGGGTTCACAGATACGCAGTATTTT. This rearrangement joins TRBV9 to TRBJ2-3, with 9 bases matching TRBD2. This CDR3 has 17 amino acids. After removal of 0 bases from V and 2 bases from J, the junction contained 7 bases not matched to a gene. From germline, CDR1 is SGDLS and CDR2 YYNGEE.

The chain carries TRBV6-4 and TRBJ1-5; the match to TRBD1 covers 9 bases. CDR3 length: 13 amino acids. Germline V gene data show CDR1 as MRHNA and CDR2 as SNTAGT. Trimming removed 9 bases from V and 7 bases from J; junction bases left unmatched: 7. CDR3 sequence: CASTGGSEQPQHF. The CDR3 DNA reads TGTGCCAGTACAGGGGGCTCGGAACAGCCCCAGCATTTT.

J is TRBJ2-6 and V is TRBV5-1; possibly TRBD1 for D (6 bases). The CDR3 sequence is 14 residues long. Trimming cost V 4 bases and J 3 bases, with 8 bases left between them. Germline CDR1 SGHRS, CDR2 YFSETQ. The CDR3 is CASSQQGGANVLTF. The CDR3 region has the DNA TGCGCCAGCAGCCAACAGGGTGGGGCCAACGTCCTGACTTTC.

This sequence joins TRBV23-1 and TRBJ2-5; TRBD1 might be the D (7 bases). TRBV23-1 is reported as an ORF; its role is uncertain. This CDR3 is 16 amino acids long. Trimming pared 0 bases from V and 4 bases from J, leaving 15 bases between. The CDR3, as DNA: TGCGCCAGCAGTCAATCATGTCAGGGGGGCCGAGAGACCCAGTACTTC. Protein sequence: CASSQSCQGGRETQYF.

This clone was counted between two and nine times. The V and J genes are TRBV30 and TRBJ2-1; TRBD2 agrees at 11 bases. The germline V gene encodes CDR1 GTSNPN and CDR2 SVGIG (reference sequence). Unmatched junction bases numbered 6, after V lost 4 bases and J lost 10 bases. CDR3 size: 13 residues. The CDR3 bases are TGTGCCTGGAATAGCGGGAGGGCCCGGGAGCAGTTCTTC. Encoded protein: CAWNSGRAREQFF.

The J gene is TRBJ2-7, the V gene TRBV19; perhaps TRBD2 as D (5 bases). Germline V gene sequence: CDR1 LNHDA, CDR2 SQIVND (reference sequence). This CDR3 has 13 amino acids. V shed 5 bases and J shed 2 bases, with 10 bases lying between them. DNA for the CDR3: TGTGCCAGTAGTCTCCGGGATACCTACGAGCAGTACTTC. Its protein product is CASSLRDTYEQYF. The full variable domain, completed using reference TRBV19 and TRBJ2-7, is DGGITQSPKYLFRKEGQNVTLSCEQNLNHDAMYWYRQDPGQGLRLIYYSQIVNDFQKGDIAEGYSVSREKKESFPLTVTSAQKNPTAFYLCASSLRDTYEQYFGPGTRLTVT.